These T cell receptor beta chains were read from a single sample in a study of blood T cell repertoires in COVID-19. Clones were sequenced by immunoSEQ multiplex PCR, and TCRdb holds only the in-frame ones, with some missing. The sample has roughly 150,000 clones; about 81% are singletons. Sample: peripheral blood. These receptors were obtained from a woman older than 75 with acute or convalescent COVID-19. The CDR3 runs from the conserved cysteine through the conserved F or W. The D gene is left open where the match is weak. Part of the rows lack a size; the others show once, few, many or a class for expanded clones.

size,J,V,D,DNA,CDR3
.,TRBJ2-1,TRBV5-5,TRBD2,TGTGCCAGCAGACGTCCGGGACTAGCGGGAGGGAGGACGAGAAATGAGCAGTTCTTC,CASRRPGLAGGRTRNEQFF
.,TRBJ2-5,TRBV3-1/TRBV3-2,.,TGTGCCAACAGCCGATCGACAGGGCGGGGAGAGACCCAGTACTTC,CANSRSTGRGETQYF
once,TRBJ2-3,TRBV27,TRBD2,TGTGCCAGCAGTTCGGGACTAGCGGGGCGCACAGATACGCAGTATTTT,CASSSGLAGRTDTQYF
.,TRBJ1-1,TRBV11-2,TRBD1,TGTGCCAGCAGCTTAGGGGCAGGGGGCTTCACTGAAGCTTTCTTT,CASSLGAGGFTEAFF
.,TRBJ1-5,TRBV2,TRBD1,TGTGCCAGCCAGACAGGGAACAATCAGCCCCAGCATTTT,CASQTGNNQPQHF
.,TRBJ2-7,TRBV3-1/TRBV3-2,TRBD2,TGTGCCAGCAGCCCTACTAGCGGGAGTTTCTCCGAGCAGTACTTC,CASSPTSGSFSEQYF
.,TRBJ2-1,TRBV5-6,.,TGTGCCAGCAGTCTCGACGGGTCTAAAGAGCAGTTCTTC,CASSLDGSKEQFF
.,TRBJ1-2,TRBV19,.,TGTGCCAGTAGTTATAGAGCTAACTATGGCTACACCTTC,CASSYRANYGYTF
once,TRBJ1-2,TRBV11-2,.,TGTGCCAGCAGCTTATCGGGTCCTAACTATGGCTACACCTTC,CASSLSGPNYGYTF
once,TRBJ1-2,TRBV28,TRBD1,TGTGCCAGCCGGGACAGGGTAGAAGGCTACACCTTC,CASRDRVEGYTF
.,TRBJ1-6,TRBV10-3,.,TGTGCCACCACGGGAGAATGGAGTTCACCCCTCCACTTT,CATTGEWSSPLHF
.,TRBJ2-1,TRBV10-1,TRBD2,TGCGCCAGCAGTCCTACCCTAGCGGGAGGGATGTATGAGCAGTTCTTC,CASSPTLAGGMYEQFF
.,TRBJ2-6,TRBV2,.,TGTGCCAGCAAGGAGGGTTTAGAGTCTGGGGCCAACGTCCTGACTTTC,CASKEGLESGANVLTF
.,TRBJ1-6,TRBV20-1,.,TGCAGTGCTAGTTCCGTACGGGGGGCACCCCTCCACTTT,CSASSVRGAPLHF
.,TRBJ1-6,TRBV6-1,.,TGTGCCAGCAGTGAAGCAGAGAATTCACCCCTCCACTTT,CASSEAENSPLHF
.,TRBJ1-3,TRBV19,.,TGTGCCAGTAGCCCCCCTCGGGGAGGGATTTTTGGAAACACCATATATTTT,CASSPPRGGIFGNTIYF
.,TRBJ2-5,TRBV6-5,TRBD1,TGTGCCAGCAGTTACTCTAAACGGACAGGGATGTACTTC,CASSYSKRTGMYF
.,TRBJ2-5,TRBV4-1,TRBD2,TGCGCCAGCAGCCAAGGTGAAGTCGTCGGACTAGCGGGAGAGTCCCAAGAGACCCAGTACTTC,CASSQGEVVGLAGESQETQYF
.,TRBJ2-1,TRBV6-5,TRBD1,TGTGCCAGCAGCCGGGACAGGGGGTACAATGAGCAGTTCTTC,CASSRDRGYNEQFF
.,TRBJ2-5,TRBV11-2,TRBD1,TGTGCCAGCAGAGACAGGGGGGAACAAGAGACCCAGTACTTC,CASRDRGEQETQYF
.,TRBJ2-5,TRBV7-2,.,TGTGCCAGCAGCTTAGGTTTGCGGGGTTCCCAAGAGACCCAGTACTTC,CASSLGLRGSQETQYF
.,TRBJ2-3,TRBV5-1,TRBD2,TGCGCCAGCAGCTCCCCCCCGGGACTAGCGGGAGGATTGGATACGCAGTATTTT,CASSSPPGLAGGLDTQYF
.,TRBJ2-7,TRBV11-2,.,TGTGCCAGCAGCTTGTCTCGGGGGTCAAGGGAGCAGTACTTC,CASSLSRGSREQYF
.,TRBJ2-7,TRBV19,TRBD1,TGTGCCAGTAGTATGGGACAGGTCAGTGGAGAGCAGTACTTC,CASSMGQVSGEQYF
.,TRBJ2-7,TRBV3-1/TRBV3-2,.,TGTGCCAGCAGCCAAGGGGCACGGGGTGGGTACGAGCAGTACTTC,CASSQGARGGYEQYF
.,TRBJ1-1,TRBV4-1,TRBD1,TGCGCCAGCAGCCAAGGGACAGGGGTTTTAAAGTTCCCTGAAGCTTTCTTT,CASSQGTGVLKFPEAFF
.,TRBJ2-6,TRBV3-1/TRBV3-2,TRBD1,TGTGCCAGCAGCCAAGACTTACAGGGGGCTGTATCTGGGGCCAACGTCCTGACTTTC,CASSQDLQGAVSGANVLTF
few,TRBJ1-1,TRBV18,.,TGTGCCAGCTCACCAGGGCCCAACACTGAAGCTTTCTTT,CASSPGPNTEAFF
.,TRBJ2-5,TRBV27,.,TGTGCCAGCAGTTTTAGAGGGAGTGCCCAGTACTTC,CASSFRGSAQYF
.,TRBJ2-5,TRBV5-1,TRBD1,TGCGCCAGCAGCTTGGCCGGGACAGGGGGCTCAGAGACCCAGTACTTC,CASSLAGTGGSETQYF
.,TRBJ1-4,TRBV2,.,TGTGCCAGCAGGATGGACAGTTCTAATGAAAAACTGTTTTTT,CASRMDSSNEKLFF
.,TRBJ2-1,TRBV19,TRBD1,TGTGCCAGTAGCCTAACAGGGGGACAGTACAATGAGCAGTTCTTC,CASSLTGGQYNEQFF
.,TRBJ1-6,TRBV2,.,TGTGCCAGCAGTGTTAACAGCAATTCACCCCTCCACTTT,CASSVNSNSPLHF
.,TRBJ2-1,TRBV29-1,TRBD2,TGCAGCTCCAGAGGACTAGCGGGGCCCCACAATGAGCAGTTCTTC,CSSRGLAGPHNEQFF
once,TRBJ1-1,TRBV6-6,TRBD1,TGTGCCAGCAGTGACAGGGCGTACACTGAAGCTTTCTTT,CASSDRAYTEAFF
.,TRBJ2-2,TRBV15,.,TGTGCCACCAGCAGAGATAAGAAAGCGGGCCGGAACACCGGGGAGCTGTTTTTT,CATSRDKKAGRNTGELFF
.,TRBJ2-7,TRBV6-4,.,TGTGCCAGCAGTGACCCCAGGATCAGTCGGTCTTTCTACGAGCAGTACTTC,CASSDPRISRSFYEQYF
.,TRBJ2-7,TRBV5-1,TRBD2,TGCGCCAGCAGCTTAAGGACTAGCGGGAGCTACGAGCAGTACTTC,CASSLRTSGSYEQYF
few,TRBJ1-1,TRBV7-3,.,TGTGCCAGCAGCTTACAGGGCCTAAACACTGAAGCTTTCTTT,CASSLQGLNTEAFF
.,TRBJ1-2,TRBV30,.,TGTGCCTGGAGTGGGAGTGTCTTGGGGTTCGGTTCAAAGGGGTATGGCTACACCTTC,CAWSGSVLGFGSKGYGYTF
once,TRBJ1-5,TRBV28,TRBD1,TGTGCCAGCAGCCCGACAGGGGTTCAGCCCCAGCATTTT,CASSPTGVQPQHF
.,TRBJ1-5,TRBV27,TRBD1,TGTGCCAGCAGTTCGAGGGGGCATCAGCCCCAGCATTTT,CASSSRGHQPQHF
.,TRBJ1-1,TRBV5-1,TRBD1,TGCGCCAGCAGCTTGGGTCCCAGGGACAGGGAAGCTTTCTTT,CASSLGPRDREAFF
once,TRBJ2-7,TRBV6-6,TRBD2,TGTGCCAGCAGTTACGGGACTAGTCTCTACGAGCAGTACTTC,CASSYGTSLYEQYF